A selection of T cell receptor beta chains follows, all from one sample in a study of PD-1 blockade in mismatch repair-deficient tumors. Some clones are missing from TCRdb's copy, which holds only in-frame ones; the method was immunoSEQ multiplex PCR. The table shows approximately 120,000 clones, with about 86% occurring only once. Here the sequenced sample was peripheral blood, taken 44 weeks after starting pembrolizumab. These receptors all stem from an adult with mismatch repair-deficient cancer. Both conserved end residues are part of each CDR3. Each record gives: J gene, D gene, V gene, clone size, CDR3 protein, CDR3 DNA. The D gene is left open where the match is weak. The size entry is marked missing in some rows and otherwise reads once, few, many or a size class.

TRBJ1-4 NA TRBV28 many CASSLLNPQGQKLFF TGTGCCAGCAGTTTACTTAATCCGCAGGGCCAAAAACTGTTTTTT
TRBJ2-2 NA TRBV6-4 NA CASRERRSDVPHGDTGELFF TGTGCCAGCAGGGAGCGACGTTCGGACGTTCCCCACGGGGACACCGGGGAGCTGTTTTTT
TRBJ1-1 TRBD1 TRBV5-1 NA CASSLTTYRGAIGLNTEAFF TGCGCCAGCAGCTTGACAACTTACAGGGGTGCTATCGGACTGAACACTGAAGCTTTCTTT
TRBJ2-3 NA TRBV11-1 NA CASSPVQGQTDTQYF TGTGCCAGCAGCCCTGTCCAGGGTCAGACAGATACGCAGTATTTT
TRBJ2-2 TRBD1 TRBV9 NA CASSGRQGAKTGELFF TGTGCCAGCAGCGGAAGACAGGGGGCGAAGACCGGGGAGCTGTTTTTT
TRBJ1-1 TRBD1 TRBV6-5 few CASSVLGTGSEAFF TGTGCCAGCAGCGTCCTCGGGACAGGGTCTGAAGCTTTCTTT
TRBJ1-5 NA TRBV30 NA CAWSRVWNQPQHF TGTGCCTGGTCCAGGGTTTGGAATCAGCCCCAGCATTTT
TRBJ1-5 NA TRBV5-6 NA CASSRRGLRDQPQHF TGTGCCAGCAGCAGACGTGGCCTCCGGGATCAGCCCCAGCATTTT
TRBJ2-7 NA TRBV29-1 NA CSVDSGSYEQYF TGCAGCGTAGATAGCGGCTCCTACGAGCAGTACTTC
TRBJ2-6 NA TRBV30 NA CAWENSGANVLTF TGTGCCTGGGAGAACTCTGGGGCCAACGTCCTGACTTTC
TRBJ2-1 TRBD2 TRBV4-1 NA CASSQDSGGYNEQFF TGCGCCAGCAGCCAAGATTCGGGAGGGTACAATGAGCAGTTCTTC
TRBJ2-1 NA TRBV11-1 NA CASSLWSRNEQFF TGTGCCAGCAGCTTATGGTCGAGGAATGAGCAGTTCTTC
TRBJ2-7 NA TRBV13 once CASSEDSNYEQYF TGTGCCAGCAGTGAAGACAGCAACTACGAGCAGTACTTC
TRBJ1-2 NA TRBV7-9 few CASSRDSSYGYTF TGTGCCAGCAGCCGCGACAGTTCCTATGGCTACACCTTC
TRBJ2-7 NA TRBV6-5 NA CASSYSTGPYEQYF TGTGCCAGCAGTTACTCGACAGGACCCTACGAGCAGTACTTC
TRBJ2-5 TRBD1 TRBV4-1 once CASSHSRGRGETQYF TGCGCCAGCAGCCACAGCAGGGGGCGCGGTGAGACCCAGTACTTC
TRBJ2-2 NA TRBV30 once CAWSVSRLPPRTGELFF TGTGCCTGGAGTGTATCAAGGCTACCTCCCCGCACCGGGGAGCTGTTTTTT
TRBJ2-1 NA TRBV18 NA CASSPALYYNEQFF TGTGCCAGCTCACCGGCCCTCTACTACAATGAGCAGTTCTTC
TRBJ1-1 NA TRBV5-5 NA CASNRDHPSNTEAFF TGTGCCAGCAATCGGGACCATCCTAGTAACACTGAAGCTTTCTTT
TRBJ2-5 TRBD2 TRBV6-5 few CASSRGTSGFETQYF TGTGCCAGCAGCCGTGGGACTAGCGGGTTTGAGACCCAGTACTTC
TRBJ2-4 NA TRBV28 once CASSPDSAPTKNIQYF TGTGCCAGCAGTCCAGACAGTGCTCCGACCAAAAACATTCAGTACTTC
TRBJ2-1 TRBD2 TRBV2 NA CASYGSGVAGGVNEQFF TGTGCCAGCTACGGTAGTGGGGTGGCGGGAGGGGTCAATGAGCAGTTCTTC
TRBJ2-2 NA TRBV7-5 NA CVRTPAGGDTGELFF TGTGTCAGAACCCCGGCGGGAGGGGACACCGGGGAGCTGTTTTTT
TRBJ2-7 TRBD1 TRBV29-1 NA CSVKSDRLHVF TGCAGCGTCAAATCGGACAGGCTTCACGTCTTC
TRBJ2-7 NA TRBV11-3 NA CASSPWSNSYEQYF TGTGCCAGCAGCCCCTGGTCCAACTCCTACGAGCAGTACTTC
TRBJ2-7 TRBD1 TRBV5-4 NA CASSIRDRGYEQYF TGTGCCAGCAGCATCCGGGACAGGGGCTACGAGCAGTACTTC
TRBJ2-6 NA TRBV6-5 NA CASSPESGANVLTF TGTGCCAGCAGTCCTGAGTCTGGGGCCAACGTCCTGACTTTC
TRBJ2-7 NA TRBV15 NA CATSMGGARGLEQYF TGTGCCACCAGCATGGGGGGAGCCCGAGGGCTCGAGCAGTACTTC
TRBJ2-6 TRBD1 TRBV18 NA CASSSGTGVTGANVLTF TGTGCCAGCTCGAGCGGGACAGGGGTAACCGGGGCCAACGTCCTGACTTTC
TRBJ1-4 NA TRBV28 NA CASSLHREMGGPTLFF TGTGCCAGCAGTTTACACCGAGAAATGGGGGGGCCAACTTTATTTTTT
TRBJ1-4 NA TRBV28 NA CASSLPQGLGEKLFF TGTGCCAGCAGTTTACCGCAGGGACTGGGAGAAAAACTGTTTTTT
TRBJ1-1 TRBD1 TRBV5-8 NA CASSLRLRGPKAFF TGTGCCAGCAGCTTGAGGTTAAGGGGGCCAAAAGCTTTCTTT
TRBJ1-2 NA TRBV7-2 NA CASSLEGSLFGYTF TGTGCCAGCAGCTTGGAAGGTTCTCTATTTGGCTACACCTTC
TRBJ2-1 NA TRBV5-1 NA CASSLLPGHEQFF TGCGCCAGCAGCTTGTTACCGGGCCATGAGCAGTTCTTC
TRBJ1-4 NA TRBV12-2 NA CANTSGEKLFF TGTGCAAATACGTCGGGGGAAAAACTGTTTTTT
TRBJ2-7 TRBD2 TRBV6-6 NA CASSYSRGARNEQYF TGTGCCAGCAGTTACTCGCGGGGGGCGCGGAACGAGCAGTACTTC
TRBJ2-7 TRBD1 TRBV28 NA CASSFGTGFTEQYF TGTGCCAGCAGTTTTGGGACAGGGTTTACCGAGCAGTACTTC
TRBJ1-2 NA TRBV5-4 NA CASSPPGGERSYGYTF TGTGCCAGCAGCCCCCCGGGGGGGGAACGGAGCTATGGCTACACCTTC
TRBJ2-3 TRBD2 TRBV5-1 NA CASSPGGDTQYF TGCGCCAGCAGCCCGGGGGGGGATACGCAGTATTTT
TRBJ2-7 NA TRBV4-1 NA CASSAQTPQGYEQYF TGCGCCAGCAGCGCCCAGACTCCCCAGGGCTACGAGCAGTACTTC
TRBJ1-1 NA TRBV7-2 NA CASSPVQTGYTEAFF TGTGCCAGCAGCCCAGTGCAGACAGGATACACTGAAGCTTTCTTT
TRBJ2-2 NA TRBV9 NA CASSVEGAGELFF TGTGCCAGCAGCGTAGAAGGTGCCGGGGAGCTGTTTTTT
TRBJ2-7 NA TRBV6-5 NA CASRSVKYEQYF TGTGCCAGCAGATCGGTGAAGTACGAGCAGTACTTC
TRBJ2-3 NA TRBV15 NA CATSRVPIVGLGPDTQYF TGTGCCACCAGCAGAGTCCCGATCGTGGGACTTGGCCCAGATACGCAGTATTTT